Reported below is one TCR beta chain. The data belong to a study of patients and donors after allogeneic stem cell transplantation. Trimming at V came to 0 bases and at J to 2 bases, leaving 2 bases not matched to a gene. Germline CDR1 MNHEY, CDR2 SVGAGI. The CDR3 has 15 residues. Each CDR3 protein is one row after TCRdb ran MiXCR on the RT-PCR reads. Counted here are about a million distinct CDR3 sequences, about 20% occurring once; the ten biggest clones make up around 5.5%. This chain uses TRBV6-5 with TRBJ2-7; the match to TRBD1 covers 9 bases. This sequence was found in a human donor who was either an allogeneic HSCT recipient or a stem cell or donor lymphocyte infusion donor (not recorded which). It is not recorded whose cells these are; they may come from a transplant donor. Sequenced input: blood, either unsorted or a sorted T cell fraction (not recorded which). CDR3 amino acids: CASSYSGQGTYEQYF. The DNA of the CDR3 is TGTGCCAGCAGTTACTCTGGACAGGGGACCTACGAGCAGTACTTC.